One sample yielded the 16 T cell receptor beta chains listed below, sequenced in a study of T-cell reconstitution after alpha-beta-depleted transplantation in children. Unique molecular identifiers were incorporated during preparation of the TCRbeta library. TCRdb processed the PCR reads anew with MiXCR; each CDR3 protein has one entry. This table has 700,000 to 950,000 distinct CDR3 sequences, approximately 15% appearing once. This material consisted of PBMCs, mostly from graft donor cells, taken 360 days after TCRalphabeta/CD19-depleted stem cell transplant. These receptors were collected from a male patient younger than 18 who had a stem cell transplant for acute lymphoblastic leukemia, so the T cells may come from the graft donor.

V gene TRBV27 combines with J gene TRBJ2-3; D is undetermined. CDR1 and CDR2 (germline): MNHEY, SMNVEV (reference sequence). With 1 base removed from V and 5 bases from J, the gap between germline ends came to 16 bases. This CDR3 comprises 16 residues. Here the CDR3 DNA reads TGTGCCAGCAGTTTATTCGGTCTGGGGTCGCGAGATACGCAGTATTTT. It codes for CASSLFGLGSRDTQYF.

A few counts support this clonotype. This chain's CDR3 is CASSYSIGAGGYEQYF. The CDR3 nucleotides are TGTGCCAGCAGTTACTCGATTGGCGCAGGGGGTTACGAGCAGTACTTC. The chain recombines TRBV6-5 with TRBJ2-7, with 7 nucleotides matching TRBD1. Germline CDR1 and CDR2: MNHEY and SVGAGI. CDR3 size: 16 residues. The V gene end was trimmed by 0 bases and the J gene end by 4 bases; junction bases not matched to a gene: 9.

This chain joins TRBV7-3 and TRBJ2-7, with a weak D call TRBD1 (6 bases). The CDR3 consists of 15 residues. V gave up 2 bases and J gave up 3 bases, with 14 bases separating them. Germline-derived CDR1 and CDR2 are SGHTA and FQGTGA. The CDR3 DNA sequence: TGTGCCAGCAGCTTAGGTATGGACAGTTTCTACGAGCAGTACTTC. This translates into CASSLGMDSFYEQYF.

This clonotype came up a few times. V and J are TRBV12-3 or TRBV12-4 and TRBJ2-7, with 7 bases fitting TRBD2. CDR3 length equals 16 residues. J was trimmed by 3 bases and V by 3 bases; bases with no gene match: 11. The CDR3 DNA reads TGTGCCAGCAGTTTTGGCAATGCGGGAGAGTTCTACGAGCAGTACTTC. This gives the protein CASSFGNAGEFYEQYF.

This clonotype was observed a handful of times. The chain joins TRBV27 to TRBJ2-7, with a weak D call TRBD1 (6 bases). Trimming left V 4 bases short and J 6 bases short, with 13 bases between. There are 13 residues in the CDR3. Germline V gene lookup returns CDR1 MNHEY and CDR2 SMNVEV (reference sequence). The CDR3 spells CASSSHLDSEQYF. In DNA form, the CDR3 reads TGTGCCAGCAGTTCTCACCTGGACAGCGAGCAGTACTTC.

The rearrangement links TRBV12-3 or TRBV12-4 to TRBJ1-3, with unresolved D. Trimming took 6 bases from V and 8 from J, leaving 11 bases between them. The CDR3 is 12 residues long. CDR3 sequence: CASRSGGDTIYF. CDR3 DNA sequence: TGTGCCAGCAGATCAGGCGGAGACACCATATATTTT.

This rearrangement joins TRBV20-1 to TRBJ2-2, with D perhaps TRBD1 (5 bases). Trimming pared 0 bases from V and 4 bases from J, leaving 12 bases between. The CDR3 length is 15 residues. Germline V gene lookup returns CDR1 DFQATT and CDR2 SNEGSKA (reference sequence). For the CDR3, the DNA is TGCAGTGCTAGAGATAGCAGGGTCCGCACCGGGGAGCTGTTTTTT. Residues: CSARDSRVRTGELFF.

A few counts support this clonotype. This rearrangement joins TRBV20-1 to TRBJ2-1, with 10 bases fitting TRBD2. The CDR3 has 18 amino acids. Germline V gene data show CDR1 as DFQATT and CDR2 as SNEGSKA (reference sequence). V was pared by 5 bases and J by 7 bases, with 20 bases of the junction left unmatched. CDR3 nucleotides: TGCAGTGCTCAGACGGGGGGGGCGGCTAGCGGGAGTCGGAATGAGCAGTTCTTC. Residues: CSAQTGGAASGSRNEQFF.

This clonotype has only a few counts. The chain couples TRBV7-2 to TRBJ2-7; D remains ambiguous. Germline V gives CDR1 SGHTA, CDR2 FQGNSA. This CDR3 has 14 amino acids. V lost 2 bases and J lost 3, with 11 bases in between. This chain's CDR3 is CASSLSIQVYEQYF. Written as DNA, the CDR3 is TGTGCCAGCAGCTTATCCATCCAAGTCTACGAGCAGTACTTC.

The chain links TRBV19 to TRBJ2-2; a possible D gene is TRBD2 (5 bases). This CDR3 comprises 23 residues. V lost 3 bases to trimming and J lost 0 bases, with 32 bases between them. Germline V CDR1 and CDR2: LNHDA, SQIVND (reference sequence). In DNA form, the CDR3 reads TGTGCCAGTAGTATCCCTTTCCGTGTGATGCCTTGGAGCGGAATAACGAACACCGGGGAGCTGTTTTTT. This translates into CASSIPFRVMPWSGITNTGELFF.

This chain uses TRBV5-1 with TRBJ2-7; D gene unclear. The ends were cut back, 2 bases at V and 2 bases at J, with 8 bases in the middle. Germline V lookup: CDR1 SGHRS, CDR2 YFSETQ. The CDR3 runs to 13 residues. In DNA, the CDR3 is TGCGCCAGCAGCTTAGACCAGGCCTACGAGCAGTACTTC. This translates into CASSLDQAYEQYF. The entire variable domain, with the rest obtained from reference TRBV5-1 and TRBJ2-7, is as follows: KAGVTQTPRYLIKTRGQQVTLSCSPISGHRSVSWYQQTPGQGLQFLFEYFSETQRNKGNFPGRFSGRQFSNSRSEMNVSTLELGDSALYLCASSLDQAYEQYFGPGTRLTVT.

The J gene is TRBJ1-2, the V gene TRBV19; 11 nucleotides line up with TRBD1. Trimming removed 3 bases from V and 2 bases from J; junction bases left unmatched: 5. Germline V gives CDR1 LNHDA, CDR2 SQIVND (reference sequence). The CDR3 is 16 amino acids. The CDR3, as DNA: TGTGCCAGTAGTATCGCCCGGACAGGGGGCAACTATGGCTACACCTTC. Amino acid sequence: CASSIARTGGNYGYTF.

The chain has TRBV12-3 or TRBV12-4 and TRBJ2-1, with 7 bases identical to TRBD2. V lost 4 bases to trimming and J lost 3 bases; unmatched junction nucleotides: 9. The CDR3 sequence is 16 residues long. CDR3 bases: TGTGCCAGCAGTTCCTCCGGGACTATGGTCTACAATGAGCAGTTCTTC. Protein: CASSSSGTMVYNEQFF.

V gene TRBV27 combines with J gene TRBJ2-7; 7 bases agree with TRBD1. V lost 3 bases, J lost 6 bases, and 11 bases stayed unmatched. CDR1 is MNHEY and CDR2 is SMNVEV in the germline V gene (reference sequence). The CDR3 runs to 15 residues. CDR3 residues: CASSLYPDRVTEQYF. As DNA, the CDR3 is TGTGCCAGCAGTTTGTACCCTGACAGGGTGACCGAGCAGTACTTC.

This clonotype was found a few times. This chain joins TRBV11-2 and TRBJ2-7; no clear D gene. Trimming shortened V by 6 bases and J by 4 bases, and 19 bases separated the two germline ends. CDR1 SGHAT and CDR2 FQNNGV come from the germline V gene. CDR3 size: 15 residues. CDR3 nucleotides: TGTGCCAGCAGGATTCCGGGTCGAATTTCGTACGAGCAGTACTTC. This gives the protein CASRIPGRISYEQYF.

The sample holds a few counts of this clonotype. The rearrangement uses TRBV11-2 and TRBJ2-1; tentative D call: TRBD2 (6 bases). V was shortened by 1 base and J by 8 bases, with 15 bases between the two germline ends. Looked up from germline, CDR1 is SGHAT and CDR2 is FQNNGV. The CDR3 spans 15 residues. CDR3 sequence reads: CASSLGIRERDEQFF. The CDR3 nucleotides read TGTGCCAGCAGCTTAGGTATACGGGAGCGCGATGAGCAGTTCTTC.